This TCR beta chain appears in the sequencing data of a study of blood T cells in healthy people across ages. PCR was performed a second time for about 6 to 12 cycles using a sample-barcoded 5' primer and a J-beta primer mix. TCRdb redid the calling of the 5' RACE reads with MiXCR, one entry per CDR3 protein. This sample has roughly 550,000 distinct CDR3 sequences; about 25% occur once, and the top ten carry 8.5% to 9.5%. The V gene lost 6 bases and the J gene lost 8 bases, with 11 bases spanning the gap. Germline loops: CDR1 MNHEY, CDR2 SMNVEV (reference sequence). This CDR3 region has 13 residues. Findings of the study overall: The long-lived group displayed more naive CD4+ cells, plus higher diversity, than the aged donors did.

This clonotype was counted between two and nine times. Antigen unknown. The same data also contributed to another study, on T cells of mothers and their children.

This TCR derives from a boy younger than 18 in good health. Sequencing was carried out using blood. The chain uses TRBV27 and TRBJ1-6; weak D call: TRBD1 (6 bases). The CDR3 bases are TGTGCCAGCAGCCCAAACAGGGATTCACCCCTCCACTTT. Its translation: CASSPNRDSPLHF.